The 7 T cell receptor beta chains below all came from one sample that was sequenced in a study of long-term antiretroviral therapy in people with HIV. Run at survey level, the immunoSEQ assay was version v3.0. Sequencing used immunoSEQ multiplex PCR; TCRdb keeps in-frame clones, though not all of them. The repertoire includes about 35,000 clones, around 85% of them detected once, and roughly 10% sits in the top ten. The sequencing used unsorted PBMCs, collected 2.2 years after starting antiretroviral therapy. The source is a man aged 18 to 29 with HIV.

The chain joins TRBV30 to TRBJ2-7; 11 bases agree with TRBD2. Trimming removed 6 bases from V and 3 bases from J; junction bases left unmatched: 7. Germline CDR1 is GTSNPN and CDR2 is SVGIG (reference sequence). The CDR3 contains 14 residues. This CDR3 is CACLTSGALYEQYF. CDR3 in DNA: TGTGCCTGCCTGACTAGCGGGGCTCTCTACGAGCAGTACTTC.

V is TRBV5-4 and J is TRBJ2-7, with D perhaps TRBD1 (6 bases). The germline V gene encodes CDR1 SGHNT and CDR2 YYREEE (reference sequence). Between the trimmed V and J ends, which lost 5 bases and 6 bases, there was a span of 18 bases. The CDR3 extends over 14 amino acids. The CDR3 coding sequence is TGTGCCAGCAGTCAAACAGGGTTTTCGCCCGAGCAGTACTTC. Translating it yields CASSQTGFSPEQYF.

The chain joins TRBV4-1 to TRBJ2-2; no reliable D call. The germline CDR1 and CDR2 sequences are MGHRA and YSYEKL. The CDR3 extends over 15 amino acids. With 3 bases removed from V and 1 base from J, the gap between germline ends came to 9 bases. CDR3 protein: CASSHGQLNTGELFF. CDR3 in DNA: TGCGCCAGCAGCCACGGGCAGCTGAACACCGGGGAGCTGTTTTTT.

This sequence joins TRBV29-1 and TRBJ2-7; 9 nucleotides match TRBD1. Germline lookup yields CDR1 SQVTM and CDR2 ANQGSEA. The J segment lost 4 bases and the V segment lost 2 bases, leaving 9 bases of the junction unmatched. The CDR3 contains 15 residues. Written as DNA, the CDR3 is TGCAGCGTTGAATCTTGGGACAGGGTTGGGTACGAGCAGTACTTC. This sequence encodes CSVESWDRVGYEQYF.

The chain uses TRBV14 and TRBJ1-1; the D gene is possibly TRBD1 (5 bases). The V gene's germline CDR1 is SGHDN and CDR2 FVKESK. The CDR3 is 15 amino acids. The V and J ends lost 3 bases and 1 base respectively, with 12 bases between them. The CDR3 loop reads CASSHRGGGNTEAFF. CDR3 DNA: TGTGCCAGCAGCCATAGGGGTGGGGGGAACACTGAAGCTTTCTTT. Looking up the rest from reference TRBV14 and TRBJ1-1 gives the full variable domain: EAGVTQFPSHSVIEKGQTVTLRCDPISGHDNLYWYRRVMGKEIKFLLHFVKESKQDESGMPNNRFLAERTGGTYSTLKVQPAELEDSGVYFCASSHRGGGNTEAFFGQGTRLTVV.

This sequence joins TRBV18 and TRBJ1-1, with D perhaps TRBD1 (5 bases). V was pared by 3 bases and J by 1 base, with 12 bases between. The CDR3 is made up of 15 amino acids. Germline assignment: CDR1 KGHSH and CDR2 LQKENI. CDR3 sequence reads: CASSPGSRGNTEAFF. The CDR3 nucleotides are TGTGCCAGCTCACCCGGGTCGAGGGGGAACACTGAAGCTTTCTTT.

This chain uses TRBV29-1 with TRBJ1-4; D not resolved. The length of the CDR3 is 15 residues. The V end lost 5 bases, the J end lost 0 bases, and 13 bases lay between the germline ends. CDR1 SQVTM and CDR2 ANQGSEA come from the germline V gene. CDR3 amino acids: CSVLGTVTTNEKLFF. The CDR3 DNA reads TGCAGCGTTCTTGGCACCGTTACAACTAATGAAAAACTGTTTTTT.